Each of the 3 T cell receptor beta chains below was sequenced from the same sample in a study of blood T cell repertoires in COVID-19. Clones were sequenced by immunoSEQ multiplex PCR, and TCRdb holds only the in-frame ones, with some missing. The sample includes about 230,000 clones, over 80% of them seen just once. Sequenced: peripheral blood. The receptors shown here come from a woman in her 70s with active or convalescent COVID-19.

The V and J genes are TRBV12-3 or TRBV12-4 and TRBJ2-7; tentatively, D is TRBD2 (5 bases). Trimming stripped 1 base from V and 6 bases from J, with 10 bases between. CDR3 length equals 13 residues. The CDR3 loop is CASSLVRGGEQYF. For the CDR3, the DNA is TGTGCCAGCAGTTTAGTACGAGGAGGCGAGCAGTACTTC.

This rearrangement joins TRBV5-1 to TRBJ2-5; 10 bases line up with TRBD1. Germline V gives CDR1 SGHRS, CDR2 YFSETQ. Trimming took 4 bases from V and 2 from J; bases not matched to a gene: 8. This CDR3 spans 16 amino acids. CDR3 in amino acids: CASSVTGTGVQETQYF. The CDR3 DNA is TGCGCCAGCAGCGTAACCGGGACAGGGGTTCAAGAGACCCAGTACTTC.

The CDR3: CASSQGGADTQYF. The CDR3 DNA reads as TGTGCCAGCAGCCAAGGGGGGGCAGATACGCAGTATTTT. The chain combines TRBV3-1 (or the pseudogene TRBV3-2) with TRBJ2-3, with D tentatively TRBD2 (6 bases). Trimming cost V 1 base and J 4 bases, with 6 bases left between them. Germline loops: CDR1 LGHDT, CDR2 YNNKEL (reference sequence). The length of the CDR3 is 13 residues.